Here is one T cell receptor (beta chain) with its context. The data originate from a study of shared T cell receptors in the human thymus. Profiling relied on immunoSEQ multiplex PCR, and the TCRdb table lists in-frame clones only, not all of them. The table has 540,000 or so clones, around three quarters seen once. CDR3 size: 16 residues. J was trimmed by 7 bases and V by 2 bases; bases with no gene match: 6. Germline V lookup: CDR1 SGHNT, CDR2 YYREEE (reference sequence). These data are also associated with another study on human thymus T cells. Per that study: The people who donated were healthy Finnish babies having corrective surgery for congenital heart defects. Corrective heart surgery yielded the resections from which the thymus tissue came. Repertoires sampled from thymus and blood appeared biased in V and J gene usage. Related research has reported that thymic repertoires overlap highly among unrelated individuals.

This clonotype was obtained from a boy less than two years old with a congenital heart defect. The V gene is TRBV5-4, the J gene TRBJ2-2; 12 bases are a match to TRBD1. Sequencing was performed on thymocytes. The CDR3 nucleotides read TGTGCCAGCAGCTTAAGGGACAGGGGGCCCGACGGGGAGCTGTTTTTT. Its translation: CASSLRDRGPDGELFF.